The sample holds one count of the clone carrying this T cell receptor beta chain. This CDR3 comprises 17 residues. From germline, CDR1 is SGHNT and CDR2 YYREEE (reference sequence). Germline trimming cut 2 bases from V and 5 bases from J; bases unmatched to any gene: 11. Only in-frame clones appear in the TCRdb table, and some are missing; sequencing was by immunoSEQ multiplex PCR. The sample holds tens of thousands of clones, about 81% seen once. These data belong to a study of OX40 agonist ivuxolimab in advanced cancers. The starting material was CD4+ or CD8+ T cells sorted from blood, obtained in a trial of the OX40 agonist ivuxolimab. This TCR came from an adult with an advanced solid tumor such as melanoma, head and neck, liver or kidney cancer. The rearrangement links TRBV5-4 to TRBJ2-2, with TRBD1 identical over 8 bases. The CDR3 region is CASSLTGGRYMTGELFF. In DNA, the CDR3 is TGTGCCAGCAGCTTAACAGGGGGACGATATATGACCGGGGAGCTGTTTTTT.